The next 28 T cell receptor beta chains were all read from a single sample in a study of blood T cell repertoires in COVID-19. Sequenced by immunoSEQ multiplex PCR; TCRdb stores in-frame clones only, minus some. In the table there are about 150,000 clones, around 90% of which are singletons. Material: peripheral blood. The receptors stem from a man aged 60 to 75 with COVID-19, enrolled during active disease.

This chain joins TRBV29-1 and TRBJ2-1; 9 bases are a match to TRBD1. V lost 7 bases, J lost 7 bases, and 8 bases stayed unmatched. This CDR3 comprises 13 residues. Per germline, CDR1 SQVTM and CDR2 ANQGSEA. The CDR3 coding sequence is TGCAGCGGCGGGACAGGGAAGAGGAATGAGCAGTTCTTC. Amino acid sequence: CSGGTGKRNEQFF.

The sample holds a few counts of this clone. This chain links TRBV21-1 with TRBJ1-4; the D call of TRBD1 is as the table states it, not checked on the DNA. TRBV21-1 counts as a pseudogene. This CDR3 has 17 amino acids. Here the CDR3 reads CASSKVTWDRGNEKLFF. CDR3 coding DNA: TGTGCCAGCAGCAAAGTAACCTGGGACAGGGGGAATGAAAAACTGTTTTTT.

V usage is TRBV7-8 and J usage is TRBJ2-3; 10 bases are a match to TRBD2. Germline CDR1 SGHVS, CDR2 FQNEAQ. This CDR3 contains 13 residues. V trimming: 5 bases; J trimming: 6 bases; junction bases outside the gene matches: 2. CDR3 DNA: TGTGCCAGCAGCACGGGACTAGCGGATACGCAGTATTTT. Amino acids: CASSTGLADTQYF. The variable domain in full, with the rest retrieved from reference TRBV7-8 and TRBJ2-3, is GAGVSQSPRYKVAKRGQDVALRCDPISGHVSLFWYQQALGQGPEFLTYFQNEAQLDKSGLPSDRFFAERPEGSVSTLKIQRTQQEDSAVYLCASSTGLADTQYFGPGTRLTVL.

The chain carries TRBV6-2 or TRBV6-3 and TRBJ1-1; D perhaps matches TRBD1 (5 bases). CDR1 and CDR2 from the germline V gene are MNHEY and SVGEGT. Trimming pared 0 bases from V and 5 bases from J, leaving 13 bases between. The CDR3 extends over 15 amino acids. CDR3 sequence: CASSYSNQGVTEAFF. CDR3 bases: TGTGCCAGCAGTTACTCGAACCAGGGTGTGACTGAAGCTTTCTTT.

This chain links TRBV10-1 with TRBJ1-5; 7 nucleotides line up with TRBD1. The CDR3 covers 15 residues. The ends lost 2 bases at V and 5 bases at J; junction bases unmatched: 6. Germline values: CDR1 WNHNN, CDR2 SYGVQD (reference sequence). DNA of the CDR3: TGCGCCAGCAGTGAGGTGACAGGGTTCTATCAGCCCCAGCATTTT. Its translation is CASSEVTGFYQPQHF.

This clone was detected only once. The V and J genes are TRBV2 and TRBJ1-3; D is perhaps TRBD1 (6 bases). Trimming pared 6 bases from V and 4 bases from J, leaving 13 bases between. The CDR3 loop spans 14 amino acids. The germline V gene has CDR1 SNHLY and CDR2 FYNNEI. As DNA, the CDR3 is TGTGCCAGCAGCTTCCAGGGGACAGGAAACACCATATATTTT. This codes for CASSFQGTGNTIYF.

The J gene is TRBJ2-7, the V gene TRBV7-9; possible D gene TRBD2, 6 bases. The CDR3 runs to 14 residues. CDR1 is SEHNR and CDR2 is FQNEAQ in the germline V gene (reference sequence). V was cut by 1 base and J by 2 bases, with 9 bases left in between. CDR3 sequence reads: CASSLGRATYEQYF. The CDR3, as DNA: TGTGCCAGCAGCTTAGGGAGGGCTACCTACGAGCAGTACTTC.

The rearrangement joins TRBV6-5 to TRBJ1-3; possible D gene TRBD1, 6 bases. V lost 4 bases and J 2 bases, leaving 9 bases between the germline ends. The CDR3 loop spans 14 amino acids. Germline CDR1 reads MNHEY; CDR2 reads SVGAGI. CDR3 nucleotides: TGTGCCAGCAGTTTCGACAGGACTGGAAACACCATATATTTT. Translating gives CASSFDRTGNTIYF.

The rearrangement joins TRBV7-2 to TRBJ1-2; TRBD1 agrees at 7 bases. The ends lost 1 base at V and 4 bases at J; junction bases unmatched: 3. This CDR3 has 14 amino acids. Per germline, CDR1 SGHTA and CDR2 FQGNSA. The CDR3, as DNA: TGTGCCAGCAGCTTAGGCTCAGGGGGCTATGGCTACACCTTC. It codes for CASSLGSGGYGYTF. The full variable domain, its missing parts supplied by reference TRBV7-2 and TRBJ1-2, is GAGVSQSPSNKVTEKGKDVELRCDPISGHTALYWYRQSLGQGLEFLIYFQGNSAPDKSGLPSDRFSAERTGGSVSTLTIQRTQQEDSAVYLCASSLGSGGYGYTFGSGTRLTVV.

The V call is TRBV19, the J call TRBJ2-3, with 7 bases fitting TRBD1. This CDR3 region has 14 residues. J lost 4 bases, V lost 5 bases, and 6 bases had no gene match. CDR1 and CDR2 from the germline V gene are LNHDA and SQIVND (reference sequence). The CDR3 coding sequence is TGTGCCAGTAGTCCGACAGGGTGGGCAGATACGCAGTATTTT. Translation: CASSPTGWADTQYF. Full variable domain (rest looked up from reference TRBV19 and TRBJ2-3): DGGITQSPKYLFRKEGQNVTLSCEQNLNHDAMYWYRQDPGQGLRLIYYSQIVNDFQKGDIAEGYSVSREKKESFPLTVTSAQKNPTAFYLCASSPTGWADTQYFGPGTRLTVL.

The genes are TRBV5-1 and TRBJ1-6; D unresolved. This CDR3 region has 16 residues. V lost 2 bases and J 0 bases, leaving 9 bases between the germline ends. Germline assignment: CDR1 SGHRS and CDR2 YFSETQ. Here the CDR3 reads CASSLQTSSYNSPLHF. CDR3 bases: TGCGCCAGCAGCTTACAGACAAGCTCCTATAATTCACCCCTCCACTTT.

This clone was found once. V usage is TRBV5-1 and J usage is TRBJ2-4, with TRBD2 as a possible D gene (6 bases). CDR1 is SGHRS, CDR2 YFSETQ, per germline. The CDR3 totals 14 residues. With 0 bases removed from V and 9 bases from J, the gap between germline ends came to 13 bases. CDR3 residues: CASSLDAGLGIQYF. The CDR3 nucleotides are TGCGCCAGCAGCTTGGACGCGGGGCTTGGCATTCAGTACTTC.

The V call is TRBV3-1 (or the pseudogene TRBV3-2), the J call TRBJ2-2; D might be TRBD1 (5 bases). V was clipped by 3 bases and J by 6 bases, with 11 bases between them. CDR3 length equals 14 residues. Germline V CDR1 and CDR2: LGHDT, YNNKEL (reference sequence). The CDR3 nucleotides are TGTGCCAGCAGCCAGACCGCAGGGTCCGGGGAGCTGTTTTTT. Translated, it gives CASSQTAGSGELFF.

This clone was counted a single time. This chain joins TRBV7-2 and TRBJ2-7; 13 bases align to TRBD2. The germline gives CDR1 SGHTA, CDR2 FQGNSA. V trimming: 4 bases; J trimming: 3 bases; junction bases outside the gene matches: 9. The CDR3 spans 17 residues. CDR3 in DNA: TGTGCCAGCAGCTCTCGGACTAGCGGGAGTTTGAGCTACGAGCAGTACTTC. It specifies CASSSRTSGSLSYEQYF.

J is TRBJ2-1 and V is TRBV5-6, with 9 bases fitting TRBD1. CDR1 is SGHDT and CDR2 is YYEEEE in the germline V gene. The junction had 5 bases not matched to a gene; V was cut back by 0 bases and J by 4 bases. This CDR3 has 16 residues. CDR3 nucleotides: TGTGCCAGCAGCTTGGCCCCCGACAGGGGGTACAATGAGCAGTTCTTC. It is translated as CASSLAPDRGYNEQFF.

The gene calls are TRBV5-6 and TRBJ1-2; D uncertain. The CDR3 is 14 residues long. The germline V and J ends were trimmed by 2 bases and 2 bases, with 10 bases remaining between them. In germline, CDR1 is SGHDT, CDR2 YYEEEE. CDR3 nucleotides: TGTGCCAGCAGCTTCGTCGACTTCAACTATGGCTACACCTTC. Encoded protein: CASSFVDFNYGYTF.

CDR3 residues: CSVKGDRGNTEAFF. The CDR3 DNA sequence: TGCAGCGTTAAGGGGGACAGGGGGAACACTGAAGCTTTCTTT. This chain connects TRBV29-1 to TRBJ1-1, with 10 positions matching TRBD1. CDR3 length: 14 residues. CDR1 and CDR2 from the germline V gene are SQVTM and ANQGSEA. V lost 5 bases to trimming and J lost 1 base; unmatched junction nucleotides: 4.

The chain joins TRBV19 to TRBJ1-2; TRBD1 agrees at 11 bases. With 5 bases clipped from V and 2 bases from J, the junction kept 4 bases outside the gene matches. The CDR3 has 15 residues. Germline V gene sequence: CDR1 LNHDA, CDR2 SQIVND (reference sequence). In DNA, the CDR3 is TGTGCCAGTAGTTGGGGACAGGGGGGAAACTATGGCTACACCTTC. Protein sequence: CASSWGQGGNYGYTF.

This chain links TRBV5-4 with TRBJ1-1; TRBD1 aligns across 8 bases. Losses at the gene ends were 3 bases for V and 0 bases for J; bases not matched to a gene: 4. Germline-derived CDR1 and CDR2 are SGHNT and YYREEE (reference sequence). The CDR3 totals 15 residues. This chain's CDR3 is CASSWRDRMNTEAFF. Here the CDR3 DNA reads TGTGCCAGCAGCTGGCGGGACAGGATGAACACTGAAGCTTTCTTT.

The chain recombines TRBV5-5 with TRBJ2-5; 9 bases are shared with TRBD2. The J segment lost 1 base and the V segment lost 6 bases, leaving 10 bases of the junction unmatched. This CDR3 is 16 amino acids long. Looked up from germline, CDR1 is SGHKS and CDR2 is YYEKEE (reference sequence). The CDR3 region has the DNA TGTGCCAGCAACCCAAGGGGACTAGCCGGCCAAGAGACCCAGTACTTC. It codes for CASNPRGLAGQETQYF.

This chain links TRBV6-2 or TRBV6-3 with TRBJ2-1, with 7 nucleotides matching TRBD1. CDR3 length: 15 amino acids. Looked up from germline, CDR1 is MNHEY and CDR2 is SVGEGT. Germline trimming cut 1 base from V and 5 bases from J; bases unmatched to any gene: 5. The CDR3 reads CASSYLGQANNEQFF. DNA of the CDR3: TGTGCCAGCAGTTACTTAGGACAGGCAAACAATGAGCAGTTCTTC.

Remarks on this clone: Relative to the germline gene, one junction end is altered; a read error may explain this. The chain has TRBV5-8 and TRBJ1-2, with 8 bases matching TRBD1. CDR3 length: 11 amino acids. Germline V gives CDR1 SGHTS, CDR2 YDEGEE. The chain's CDR3 is CASSLESTGDF. The CDR3 DNA follows: TGTGCCAGCAGCTTGGAATCGACAGGGGACTTC.

This clone was observed a handful of times. The CDR3 loop reads CASSPGLRSHNEQFF. DNA of the CDR3: TGTGCCAGCTCACCGGGCCTTAGATCACACAATGAGCAGTTCTTC. The rearrangement joins TRBV18 to TRBJ2-1; D is uncertain. V dropped 3 bases and J dropped 5 bases, with 14 bases sitting between them. The V gene's germline CDR1 is KGHSH and CDR2 LQKENI. The CDR3 is 15 amino acids.

The J gene is TRBJ2-5, the V gene TRBV12-3 or TRBV12-4; D remains ambiguous. The V gene lost 1 base and the J gene lost 10 bases, with 10 bases spanning the gap. CDR3 length: 12 residues. The CDR3 loop reads CASSLDMADQYF. CDR3 in DNA: TGTGCCAGCAGTTTAGATATGGCGGACCAGTACTTC.

The rearrangement joins TRBV18 to TRBJ1-4; D not certain. Looked up from germline, CDR1 is KGHSH and CDR2 is LQKENI. The V gene lost 1 base and the J gene lost 7 bases, with 19 bases spanning the gap. CDR3 length: 17 amino acids. CDR3 amino acids: CASSPLSIVSGGEKLFF. CDR3 DNA: TGTGCCAGCTCACCACTTAGTATCGTATCTGGCGGTGAAAAACTGTTTTTT.

The J gene is TRBJ1-6, the V gene TRBV19, with D possibly matching TRBD1 (5 bases). This CDR3 spans 13 amino acids. CDR1 and CDR2 (germline): LNHDA, SQIVND (reference sequence). V dropped 4 bases and J dropped 10 bases, with 11 bases sitting between them. The CDR3 DNA reads as TGTGCCAGTAGTACGGCGCGGGGCTCACCCCTCCACTTT. Its translation is CASSTARGSPLHF.

This rearrangement joins TRBV18 to TRBJ2-7; TRBD1 agrees at 10 bases. The CDR3 runs to 14 residues. In germline, CDR1 is KGHSH, CDR2 LQKENI. V was pared by 3 bases and J by 5 bases, with 4 bases of the junction left unmatched. CDR3 DNA sequence: TGTGCCAGCTCACCTAATGGACAGGGGGACGAGCAGTACTTC. The encoded protein is CASSPNGQGDEQYF.

This rearrangement joins TRBV10-2 to TRBJ1-2; tentative D call: TRBD1 (6 bases). The V gene lost 3 bases and the J gene lost 2 bases, with 7 bases spanning the gap. The CDR3 contains 13 residues. The V gene's germline CDR1 is WSHSY and CDR2 SAAADI. Here the CDR3 DNA reads TGCGCCAGCAGTGAACAGGGAAACTATGGCTACACCTTC. Translated: CASSEQGNYGYTF.